These 10 T cell receptor beta chains originate from one sample sequenced in a study of response to subunit inactivated influenza vaccine. MiXCR, run by TCRdb on the RT-PCR reads, gives a single entry per CDR3 protein. The data show roughly 170,000 distinct CDR3 sequences, around a tenth seen once. Sequencing was performed on non-naive T cells sorted from PBMCs, taken on the day of vaccination. The receptors were gathered from a man between 45 and 60 years old who received an inactivated influenza vaccine.

This clonotype was counted only a few times. V and J are TRBV29-1 and TRBJ1-3; TRBD1 matches 10 bases. Germline V gene data show CDR1 as SQVTM and CDR2 as ANQGSEA. J was trimmed by 2 bases and V by 6 bases; bases with no gene match: 1. This CDR3 is 13 amino acids long. Written as DNA, the CDR3 is TGCAGCGTCGGACAGGGGGCTGGAAACACCATATATTTT. This gives the protein CSVGQGAGNTIYF. Variable domain in full (rest from reference TRBV29-1 and TRBJ1-3): SAVISQKPSRDICQRGTSLTIQCQVDSQVTMMFWYRQQPGQSLTLIATANQGSEATYESGFVIDKFPISRPNLTFSTLTVSNMSPEDSSIYLCSVGQGAGNTIYFGEGSWLTVV.

The genes are TRBV5-5 and TRBJ2-6; 7 bases are a match to TRBD1. Losses at the gene ends were 2 bases for V and 0 bases for J; bases not matched to a gene: 5. The V gene's germline CDR1 is SGHKS and CDR2 YYEKEE (reference sequence). This CDR3 is 17 amino acids long. The CDR3 here is CASSLAGGNSGANVLTF. The CDR3 nucleotides are TGTGCCAGCAGCTTAGCAGGGGGTAACTCTGGGGCCAACGTCCTGACTTTC.

The chain is built from TRBV20-1 and TRBJ2-1, with 8 nucleotides matching TRBD2. The V gene's germline CDR1 is DFQATT and CDR2 SNEGSKA (reference sequence). The CDR3 extends over 16 amino acids. V shed 3 bases and J 4 bases; nucleotides not matched to a gene: 11. CDR3 residues: CSASISKGTSYNEQFF. The CDR3 DNA is TGCAGTGCTAGCATCTCAAAGGGGACTAGTTACAATGAGCAGTTCTTC.

This clonotype showed up just a few times. The chain couples TRBV27 to TRBJ2-1; D not certain. The CDR3 totals 16 residues. Trimming removed 6 bases at V and 2 bases at J, with 17 bases between. From germline, CDR1 is MNHEY and CDR2 SMNVEV (reference sequence). CDR3 nucleotides: TGTGCCAGCAGCCTTTACCTCAACCCACCCTACAATGAGCAGTTCTTC. Translation: CASSLYLNPPYNEQFF.

This clonotype was counted between two and nine times. This sequence joins TRBV2 and TRBJ1-3, with unresolved D. From germline, CDR1 is SNHLY and CDR2 FYNNEI. This CDR3 is built from 14 residues. V was cut by 8 bases and J by 6 bases, with 17 bases left in between. The CDR3 DNA follows: TGTGCCAGCGGACCCCGTGGTGGACCAAACACCATATATTTT. This encodes CASGPRGGPNTIYF.

This clonotype was detected only a few times. The genes are TRBV7-9 and TRBJ2-1; 8 bases map to TRBD1. Germline values: CDR1 SEHNR, CDR2 FQNEAQ (reference sequence). This CDR3 has 15 amino acids. The J segment lost 3 bases and the V segment lost 5 bases, leaving 6 bases of the junction unmatched. The CDR3 loop is CASSRGQGLYNEQFF. CDR3 nucleotides: TGTGCCAGCAGCCGAGGACAGGGACTCTACAATGAGCAGTTCTTC.

The chain is built from TRBV11-1 and TRBJ2-7; unclear D gene. The V gene lost 8 bases and the J gene lost 9 bases, with 20 bases spanning the gap. Germline V CDR1 and CDR2: SGHAT, FQDESV (reference sequence). The CDR3 is 13 amino acids. CDR3 loop: CASGTGPVCPQYF. DNA for the CDR3: TGTGCCAGCGGCACCGGTCCCGTATGCCCGCAGTACTTC.

Ten or more counts support this clonotype. This chain connects TRBV3-1 to TRBJ2-1; 8 positions agree with TRBD1. The junction had 5 bases not matched to a gene; V was cut back by 0 bases and J by 1 base. The CDR3 loop spans 17 amino acids. Germline lookup yields CDR1 LGHDT and CDR2 YNNKEL (reference sequence). As DNA, the CDR3 is TGTGCCAGCAGCCAAGAGATGACAGGGGCTTCCTACAATGAGCAGTTCTTC. This sequence encodes CASSQEMTGASYNEQFF.

This clonotype came up a few times. The CDR3: CASSGQANSNQPQHF. The CDR3 region has the DNA TGTGCCAGCAGCGGCCAGGCGAATAGCAATCAGCCCCAGCATTTT. The chain combines TRBV12-3 or TRBV12-4 with TRBJ1-5; D call uncertain. V lost 6 bases and J 0 bases, leaving 12 bases between the germline ends. This CDR3 is built from 15 residues.

This clonotype was counted at least ten times. The V gene is TRBV2, the J gene TRBJ2-1; D tentatively reads TRBD1 or TRBD2 (7 bases each). The V end was cut by 8 bases, the J end by 6 bases, with 17 bases between. Germline assignment: CDR1 SNHLY and CDR2 FYNNEI. This CDR3 has 14 amino acids. The chain's CDR3 is CASGGGGGINEQFF. The CDR3, as DNA: TGTGCCAGCGGCGGGGGAGGGGGCATCAATGAGCAGTTCTTC.